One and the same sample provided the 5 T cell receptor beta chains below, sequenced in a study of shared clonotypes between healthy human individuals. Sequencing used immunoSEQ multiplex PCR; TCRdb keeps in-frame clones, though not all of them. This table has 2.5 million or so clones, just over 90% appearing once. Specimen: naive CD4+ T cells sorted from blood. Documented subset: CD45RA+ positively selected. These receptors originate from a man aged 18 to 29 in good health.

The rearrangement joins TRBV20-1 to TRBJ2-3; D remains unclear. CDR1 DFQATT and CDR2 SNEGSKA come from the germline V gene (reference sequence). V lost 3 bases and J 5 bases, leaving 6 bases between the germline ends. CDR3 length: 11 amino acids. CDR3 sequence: CSASSEDTQYF. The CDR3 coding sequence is TGCAGTGCTAGTTCAGAAGATACGCAGTATTTT.

This chain's CDR3 is CASSPTGHCSYEQYF. In DNA, the CDR3 is TGTGCCAGCAGCCCAACGGGACACTGCTCCTACGAGCAGTACTTC. This chain connects TRBV21-1 to TRBJ2-7; the table's D call TRBD1 went unverified against the DNA. TRBV21-1 has pseudogene status. The CDR3 is 15 residues long.

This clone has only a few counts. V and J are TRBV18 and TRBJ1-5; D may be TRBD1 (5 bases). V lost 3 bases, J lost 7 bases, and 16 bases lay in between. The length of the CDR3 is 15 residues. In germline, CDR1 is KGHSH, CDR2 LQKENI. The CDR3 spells CASSPRMGGDQPQHF. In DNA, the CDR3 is TGTGCCAGCTCACCCCGAATGGGGGGAGACCAGCCCCAGCATTTT. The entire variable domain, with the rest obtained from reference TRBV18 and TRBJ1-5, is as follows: NAGVMQNPRHLVRRRGQEARLRCSPMKGHSHVYWYRQLPEEGLKFMVYLQKENIIDESGMPKERFSAEFPKEGPSILRIQQVVRGDSAAYFCASSPRMGGDQPQHFGDGTRLSIL.

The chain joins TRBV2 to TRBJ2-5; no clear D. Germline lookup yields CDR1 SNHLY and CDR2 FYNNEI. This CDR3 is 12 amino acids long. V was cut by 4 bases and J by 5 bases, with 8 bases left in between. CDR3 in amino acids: CASSAQRETQYF. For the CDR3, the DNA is TGTGCCAGCAGTGCTCAGAGGGAGACCCAGTACTTC.

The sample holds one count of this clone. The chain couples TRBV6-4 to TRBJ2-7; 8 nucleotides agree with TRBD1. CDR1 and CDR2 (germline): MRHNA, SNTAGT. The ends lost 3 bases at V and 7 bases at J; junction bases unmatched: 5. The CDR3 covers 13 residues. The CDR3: CASSEDRVGEQYF. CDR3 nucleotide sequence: TGTGCCAGCAGTGAGGACAGGGTTGGGGAGCAGTACTTC.